This TCR beta chain emerged from a study of blood T cell repertoires in COVID-19. Overall study: COVID-19 samples, acute and convalescent, were from the United States, Italy and Spain. In each case, the material was cDNA or gDNA derived from T cells, B-cell-depleted T cells, or PBMCs.

This clone has more than one count but fewer than ten. Losses at the gene ends were 2 bases for V and 7 bases for J; bases not matched to a gene: 1. Germline V gene data show CDR1 as SGHRS and CDR2 as YFSETQ. The CDR3 has 13 residues. During active infection, Seattle patients enrolled and were then monitored through disease. Original handling: By means of reference gene primer amplification, nucleated cell counts were estimated. Generated by immunoSEQ multiplex PCR, the TCRdb table keeps only in-frame clones and is missing some. From that table come the V and J calls and clone size; the DNA was used to work out D and trimming. The profile shows about 130,000 clones, around 79% of them singletons.

The sequence came from a woman aged 70-85 years with COVID-19, enrolled during active disease. This chain joins TRBV5-1 and TRBJ1-5, with 9 bases that match TRBD1. Sequencing was done on a sample of peripheral blood. For the CDR3, the DNA is TGCGCCAGCAGCTTTGACAGGGGGCAGCCCCAGCATTTT. Translating it yields CASSFDRGQPQHF.